The rows below give T cell receptor beta chains drawn from one sample of a study of T cells after yellow fever vaccination. In TCRdb, the 5' RACE reads were re-called with MiXCR into one record per CDR3 protein. This sample carries some 240,000 distinct CDR3 sequences, about 5% of them seen once, and the ten largest clones take roughly 3%. The source was CD4+ T cells sorted from PBMCs, collected on the day of the yellow fever booster vaccination. The receptor source for this set is a man between 18 and 29 years old who received the YFV17D yellow fever vaccine. Both conserved end residues are part of each CDR3. D genes are given only for firm matches. Clone size, where shown, is once, few, many, or a class for clones that have expanded.

j_call,v_call,d_call,clone_size,cdr3_aa,cdr3_nt
TRBJ1-2,TRBV4-3,.,many,CASSQDSGGYGYTF,TGCGCCAGCAGCCAAGATTCGGGGGGCTATGGCTACACCTTC
TRBJ2-1,TRBV9,.,many,CASSVGPGYNEQFF,TGTGCCAGCAGCGTAGGCCCGGGGTACAATGAGCAGTTCTTC
TRBJ2-4,TRBV11-2,TRBD2,.,CASSKRGLAKNIQYF,TGTGCCAGCAGCAAGCGGGGTTTAGCCAAAAACATTCAGTACTTC
TRBJ2-3,TRBV2,.,many,CASSRLLGGAGPDTQYF,TGTGCCAGCAGCCGTTTACTAGGGGGGGCGGGACCAGATACGCAGTATTTT
TRBJ1-1,TRBV7-2,.,.,CASRSGDSATEAFF,TGTGCCAGCAGATCAGGGGATTCGGCCACTGAAGCTTTCTTT
TRBJ2-5,TRBV7-7,TRBD2,many,CASSSSGTSQETQYF,TGTGCCAGCAGCTCTTCTGGGACTAGCCAAGAGACCCAGTACTTC
TRBJ2-3,TRBV6-1,TRBD1,.,CASIPEPGTGLPDTQYF,TGTGCCAGCATCCCAGAACCGGGGACAGGGCTCCCAGATACGCAGTATTTT
TRBJ2-6,TRBV5-1,.,few,CASMTAPGANVLTF,TGCGCCAGCATGACAGCCCCTGGGGCCAACGTCCTGACTTTC
TRBJ1-2,TRBV5-1,.,few,CASSFDSHRGGYTF,TGCGCCAGCAGCTTTGACAGCCACCGGGGTGGCTACACCTTC
TRBJ2-1,TRBV24-1,.,.,CATSENRVEQFF,TGTGCCACCAGTGAAAACAGGGTTGAGCAGTTCTTC
TRBJ2-7,TRBV25-1,TRBD2,many,CASSDPSPGTSFYEQYF,TGTGCCAGCAGTGATCCCAGTCCCGGGACTAGTTTCTACGAGCAGTACTTC
TRBJ2-2,TRBV18,.,.,CASSYTGGELFF,TGTGCCAGCTCGTATACCGGAGGGGAGCTGTTTTTT
TRBJ2-1,TRBV11-2,TRBD2,many,CASSARALAGHDEQFF,TGTGCCAGCAGCGCTCGGGCACTAGCGGGGCATGATGAGCAGTTCTTC
TRBJ2-4,TRBV12-3/TRBV12-4,.,.,CASSLRGQGETLAKNIQYF,TGTGCCAGCAGTTTAAGAGGGCAGGGAGAGACATTAGCCAAAAACATTCAGTACTTC
TRBJ2-5,TRBV7-3,.,few,CASSLILGETQYF,TGTGCCAGCAGCTTAATTCTGGGAGAGACCCAGTACTTC
TRBJ1-6,TRBV3-1,.,.,CASSPGNRGTVNSPLHF,TGTGCCAGCAGCCCCGGTAATAGGGGCACAGTAAATTCACCCCTCCACTTT
TRBJ2-3,TRBV4-2,.,many,CASSQDWLSDTQYF,TGTGCCAGCAGCCAAGATTGGCTTTCAGATACGCAGTATTTT
TRBJ2-5,TRBV18,TRBD2,many,CASSPTRTSGQETQYF,TGTGCCAGCTCACCCACCCGCACTAGCGGTCAAGAGACCCAGTACTTC
TRBJ2-2,TRBV18,.,few,CASSPPAFGELFF,TGTGCCAGCTCACCACCGGCCTTCGGGGAGCTGTTTTTT
TRBJ1-2,TRBV7-2,.,.,CASSHRLPRSGYTF,TGTGCCAGCAGTCACCGACTCCCGAGGAGTGGCTACACCTTC
TRBJ2-3,TRBV6-5,.,many,CASTLPGGDTQYF,TGTGCCAGCACGCTACCGGGGGGCGATACGCAGTATTTT
TRBJ1-4,TRBV20-1,TRBD1,.,CSATDRVRTNEKLFF,TGCAGTGCTACGGACAGGGTTAGGACTAATGAAAAACTGTTTTTT
TRBJ2-3,TRBV5-1,TRBD2,few,CASSRLAGGGTDTQYF,TGCGCCAGCAGCCGACTGGCGGGGGGCGGCACAGATACGCAGTATTTT
TRBJ2-6,TRBV4-3,.,few,CASSQDFGPGVGANVLTF,TGCGCCAGCAGCCAAGATTTCGGACCCGGGGTCGGGGCCAACGTCCTGACTTTC
TRBJ1-3,TRBV7-2,.,many,CASSLDTGTGNTIYF,TGTGCCAGCAGCCTAGATACAGGGACTGGAAACACCATATATTTT
TRBJ2-3,TRBV4-2,.,.,CASSSHPEDTQYF,TGTGCCAGCAGCTCACACCCTGAAGATACGCAGTATTTT
TRBJ2-2,TRBV9,TRBD1,many,CASSARTGTANTGELFF,TGTGCCAGCAGCGCCCGAACCGGGACAGCGAACACCGGGGAGCTGTTTTTT
TRBJ1-5,TRBV12-3/TRBV12-4,TRBD1,few,CASSLGQGSRPQHF,TGTGCCAGCAGTCTAGGACAGGGTTCTCGGCCCCAGCATTTT
TRBJ1-2,TRBV4-3,TRBD1,.,CASSQGPGGMGYGYTF,TGCGCCAGCAGCCAAGGCCCAGGGGGCATGGGCTATGGCTACACCTTC
TRBJ2-2,TRBV6-5,TRBD2,few,CASTRLAGGPRTGELFF,TGTGCCAGCACTCGACTAGCGGGGGGGCCGCGGACCGGGGAGCTGTTTTTT
TRBJ2-5,TRBV6-5,TRBD2,few,CASSYGGGGGARKTQYF,TGTGCCAGCAGTTACGGAGGAGGCGGGGGGGCCCGTAAGACCCAGTACTTC
TRBJ1-4,TRBV5-1,.,many,CASSPRSITTNEKLFF,TGCGCCAGCAGCCCACGTAGTATTACAACTAATGAAAAACTGTTTTTT
TRBJ2-2,TRBV7-9,.,.,CASSPHQGEANTGELFF,TGTGCCAGCAGCCCGCATCAAGGGGAGGCGAACACCGGGGAGCTGTTTTTT
TRBJ1-5,TRBV5-5,.,few,CASSPRGDGASNQPQHF,TGTGCCAGCAGCCCGAGAGGGGACGGAGCGAGCAATCAGCCCCAGCATTTT
TRBJ2-3,TRBV7-2,TRBD2,many,CASSLVVGGATGTDTQYF,TGTGCCAGCAGCTTAGTCGTCGGGGGGGCCACCGGCACAGATACGCAGTATTTT
TRBJ2-3,TRBV24-1,.,.,CATKKGASTDTQYF,TGTGCCACCAAAAAAGGGGCTAGCACAGATACGCAGTATTTT
TRBJ2-5,TRBV4-3,.,many,CASSPERGGGGETQYF,TGCGCCAGCAGCCCCGAAAGGGGAGGGGGCGGGGAGACCCAGTACTTC
TRBJ2-5,TRBV5-1,.,.,CASSRAQEETQYF,TGCGCCAGCAGTCGGGCCCAGGAAGAGACCCAGTACTTC
TRBJ2-1,TRBV6-5,.,few,CASSSSRWGGQKYNEQFF,TGTGCCAGCAGCTCCTCCCGGTGGGGCGGGCAAAAATACAATGAGCAGTTCTTC
TRBJ1-4,TRBV15,TRBD1,many,CATRRQGGGTNEKLFF,TGTGCCACCCGAAGACAGGGCGGTGGAACTAATGAAAAACTGTTTTTT
TRBJ1-2,TRBV19,.,.,CASSRGGRDYGYTF,TGTGCCAGTAGTCGCGGGGGCAGGGACTATGGCTACACCTTC
TRBJ1-1,TRBV5-1,.,few,CASSLARGVNTEAFF,TGCGCCAGCAGCTTGGCCAGGGGAGTCAACACTGAAGCTTTCTTT
TRBJ2-1,TRBV12-5,TRBD1,many,CASGLLWTGGGEQFF,TGTGCTAGTGGTTTGCTTTGGACAGGGGGGGGTGAGCAGTTCTTC
TRBJ1-1,TRBV5-1,.,few,CASSLAEGRGGTEAFF,TGCGCCAGCAGCTTGGCGGAAGGGAGGGGCGGTACTGAAGCTTTCTTT
TRBJ2-3,TRBV6-5,.,few,CASSQRAATDTQYF,TGTGCCAGCAGTCAAAGGGCAGCCACAGATACGCAGTATTTT
TRBJ2-2,TRBV6-6,.,few,CASIPDFDTGELFF,TGTGCCAGCATCCCGGATTTTGACACCGGGGAGCTGTTTTTT
TRBJ2-5,TRBV7-9,.,.,CASSLITLETQYF,TGTGCCAGCAGCTTGATAACCCTTGAGACCCAGTACTTC